A single sample gave rise to the 22 T cell receptor beta chains below, sequenced in a study of T-cell memory formation after mild COVID-19. TCRdb re-called the 5' RACE reads through MiXCR, storing one row per CDR3 protein. This sample carries under 85,000 distinct CDR3 sequences, about 15% of them seen once, and the ten largest clones take under 35%. Sequenced input: PBMCs or a T cell subset sorted from them (not recorded which). All receptors derive from an adult woman who had mild COVID-19 (a few samples of this study predate the infection). Cell type and time point are not known.

This clonotype was picked up a small number of times. The chain uses TRBV7-2 and TRBJ2-7; 10 bases are shared with TRBD2. V lost 1 base, J lost 0 bases, and 9 bases stayed unmatched. This CDR3 has 18 residues. The germline V gene encodes CDR1 SGHTA and CDR2 FQGNSA. CDR3 nucleotides: TGTGCCAGCAGCTTAGTGTCCCCGGGACTAGCGCTCTCCTACGAGCAGTACTTC. Its translation is CASSLVSPGLALSYEQYF.

The chain is built from TRBV14 and TRBJ2-7, with 7 nucleotides matching TRBD1. CDR1 is SGHDN, CDR2 FVKESK, per germline. V was pared by 2 bases and J by 5 bases, with 18 bases of the junction left unmatched. The CDR3 covers 18 residues. For the CDR3, the DNA is TGTGCCAGCAGCCAACCTACCCGAGGGGGCTTGGGTTTCCACGAGCAGTACTTC. Protein: CASSQPTRGGLGFHEQYF.

A few counts support this clonotype. The chain combines TRBV7-2 with TRBJ1-2; possible D gene TRBD1, 6 bases. There are 17 residues in the CDR3. Trimming removed 4 bases at V and 1 base at J, with 19 bases between. Germline CDR1 is SGHTA and CDR2 is FQGNSA. CDR3 protein: CASSWFGGQSINYGYTF. In nucleotides, the CDR3 is TGTGCCAGCAGCTGGTTCGGCGGACAGTCTATTAACTATGGCTACACCTTC.

The chain couples TRBV29-1 to TRBJ2-1; weak D call: TRBD2 (5 bases). The ends were cut back, 4 bases at V and 10 bases at J, with 20 bases in the middle. Per germline, CDR1 SQVTM and CDR2 ANQGSEA. The CDR3 spans 14 residues. The CDR3 DNA reads as TGCAGCGTTGTCATACCAGCGGCCCGATGGGAGCAGTTCTTC. Translation gives CSVVIPAARWEQFF.

The chain uses TRBV7-9 and TRBJ1-2, with D uncertain. CDR1 and CDR2 from the germline V gene are SEHNR and FQNEAQ (reference sequence). There are 15 residues in the CDR3. V was cut by 5 bases and J by 5 bases, with 18 bases left in between. The CDR3 loop is CASSQPGVGSYGYTF. DNA for the CDR3: TGTGCCAGCAGCCAACCTGGGGTAGGATCGTATGGCTACACCTTC. The full variable domain, in which reference TRBV7-9 and TRBJ1-2 provide the parts outside the CDR3, is DTGVSQNPRHKITKRGQNVTFRCDPISEHNRLYWYRQTLGQGPEFLTYFQNEAQLEKSRLLSDRFSAERPKGSFSTLEIQRTEQGDSAMYLCASSQPGVGSYGYTFGSGTRLTVV.

V and J are TRBV6-5 and TRBJ2-1, with D perhaps TRBD1 (6 bases). V was trimmed by 5 bases and J by 4 bases, leaving 15 bases between them. This CDR3 is 15 amino acids long. In germline, CDR1 is MNHEY, CDR2 SVGAGI. The CDR3 is CASSTSDRWYNEQFF. Written as DNA, the CDR3 is TGTGCCAGCAGTACCTCTGACAGGTGGTACAATGAGCAGTTCTTC.

Only a few counts were recorded for this clonotype. The rearrangement uses TRBV7-6 and TRBJ2-3, with D perhaps TRBD1 or TRBD2 (6 bases each). There are 15 residues in the CDR3. In germline, CDR1 is SGHVS, CDR2 FNYEAQ. With 3 bases removed from V and 2 bases from J, the gap between germline ends came to 12 bases. CDR3 region: CASSFGGPLTDTQYF. CDR3 bases: TGTGCCAGCAGCTTTGGGGGGCCCCTCACAGATACGCAGTATTTT.

V usage is TRBV5-1 and J usage is TRBJ2-7, with D unresolved. The CDR3 spans 11 residues. V dropped 4 bases and J dropped 6 bases, with 8 bases sitting between them. Germline loops: CDR1 SGHRS, CDR2 YFSETQ. The CDR3 loop is CASSELGEQYF. The CDR3 coding sequence is TGCGCCAGCAGCGAGTTAGGCGAGCAGTACTTC.

This clonotype was seen repeatedly, ten times or more. The rearrangement joins TRBV7-9 to TRBJ2-7; 7 nucleotides align to TRBD1. Germline CDR1 is SEHNR and CDR2 is FQNEAQ (reference sequence). The junction had 4 bases not matched to a gene; V was cut back by 5 bases and J by 3 bases. The CDR3 covers 13 residues. The CDR3 DNA follows: TGTGCCAGCAGCAGGACAGGCTACTACGAGCAGTACTTC. It translates to CASSRTGYYEQYF.

This clonotype was detected a few times. This rearrangement joins TRBV7-9 to TRBJ2-1; maybe TRBD1 (6 bases). The V gene lost 4 bases and the J gene lost 5 bases, with 18 bases spanning the gap. This CDR3 has 16 residues. Germline assignment: CDR1 SEHNR and CDR2 FQNEAQ (reference sequence). The CDR3 sequence: CASSSEDSESNNEQFF. CDR3 DNA: TGTGCCAGCAGCTCAGAGGACAGTGAGAGTAACAATGAGCAGTTCTTC.

The sample holds a few counts of this clonotype. The chain couples TRBV5-6 to TRBJ2-7; no clear D gene. The CDR3 is 15 residues long. In germline, CDR1 is SGHDT, CDR2 YYEEEE. V was clipped by 4 bases and J by 0 bases, with 14 bases between them. The CDR3 DNA follows: TGTGCCAGCAGCCCACTGGTCGAGGCCTCCTACGAGCAGTACTTC. Translating gives CASSPLVEASYEQYF.

This clonotype was seen a few times. The genes are TRBV20-1 and TRBJ2-7, with D possibly matching TRBD1 (7 bases). This CDR3 has 15 amino acids. The ends were cut back, 1 base at V and 0 bases at J, with 13 bases in the middle. Germline V CDR1 and CDR2: DFQATT, SNEGSKA (reference sequence). The CDR3 region has the DNA TGCAGTGCTAGAGGTAACAGGGGACTCTCCTACGAGCAGTACTTC. Protein sequence: CSARGNRGLSYEQYF.

The J gene is TRBJ2-7, the V gene TRBV14, with 7 bases aligning to TRBD1. The CDR3 loop spans 18 amino acids. Per germline, CDR1 SGHDN and CDR2 FVKESK. The V gene end was trimmed by 1 base and the J gene end by 2 bases; junction bases not matched to a gene: 14. CDR3 DNA: TGTGCCAGCAGCCAAGGAGGTTCTAAGGGGGCACCAACCTACGAGCAGTACTTC. Translation: CASSQGGSKGAPTYEQYF.

This clonotype was seen more than once but under ten times. The gene calls are TRBV5-6 and TRBJ2-3; D may be TRBD1 or TRBD2 (6 bases each). This CDR3 spans 15 amino acids. Germline CDR1 reads SGHDT; CDR2 reads YYEEEE. The V end was cut by 4 bases, the J end by 3 bases, with 15 bases between. CDR3 residues: CASSGLQGGTDTQYF. Here the CDR3 DNA reads TGTGCCAGCAGCGGCTTACAGGGAGGAACAGATACGCAGTATTTT.

This clonotype has only a few counts. The CDR3 nucleotides are TGTGCCAGCACTACAGTGGCGTCTCATAACTATGGCTACACCTTC. Its protein product is CASTTVASHNYGYTF. The chain joins TRBV12-3 or TRBV12-4 to TRBJ1-2; D uncertain. The CDR3 runs to 15 residues. The ends were cut back, 7 bases at V and 1 base at J, with 16 bases in the middle.

This clonotype was recorded many times. This sequence joins TRBV29-1 and TRBJ2-1, with 7 bases fitting TRBD2. Germline CDR1 SQVTM, CDR2 ANQGSEA. The CDR3 loop spans 13 amino acids. Trimming cost V 5 bases and J 7 bases; bases outside gene matches: 8. CDR3 residues: CSVIGLGGNEQFF. For the CDR3, the DNA is TGCAGCGTTATCGGACTAGGTGGGAATGAGCAGTTCTTC.

This chain joins TRBV4-3 and TRBJ2-2; D might be TRBD2 (5 bases). The CDR3 runs 17 residues. The germline CDR1 and CDR2 sequences are LGHNA and YSLEER. The ends were cut back, 0 bases at V and 4 bases at J, with 15 bases in the middle. The CDR3 bases are TGCGCCAGCAGCCAAGATTTGTGGCTAGCTGCCACCGGGGAGCTGTTTTTT. This gives the protein CASSQDLWLAATGELFF.

In this sample, this clonotype turned up a few times. The gene calls are TRBV24-1 and TRBJ2-1; D call uncertain. Germline CDR1 reads KGHDR; CDR2 reads SFDVKD. CDR3 length equals 15 residues. Trimming left V 3 bases short and J 0 bases short, with 8 bases between. This CDR3 reads CATSDTQSSYNEQFF. CDR3 nucleotides: TGTGCCACCAGTGATACGCAGAGCTCCTACAATGAGCAGTTCTTC.

This clonotype appeared a few times. V usage is TRBV4-3 and J usage is TRBJ1-1, with TRBD1 matching 9 bases. Germline CDR1 is LGHNA and CDR2 is YSLEER. J was trimmed by 1 base and V by 4 bases; bases with no gene match: 7. The CDR3 sequence is 16 residues long. CDR3 bases: TGCGCCAGCAGCCCCCCGGACAGGGGACCGAACACTGAAGCTTTCTTT. Translating gives CASSPPDRGPNTEAFF.

This clonotype was counted between two and nine times. The V and J genes are TRBV7-9 and TRBJ2-7; D not certain. The CDR3 spans 12 residues. CDR1 is SEHNR, CDR2 FQNEAQ, per germline (reference sequence). Trimming took 5 bases from V and 3 from J, leaving 8 bases between them. CDR3 residues: CASSRRLYEQYF. CDR3 coding DNA: TGTGCCAGCAGCCGCAGGCTCTACGAGCAGTACTTC.

The chain carries TRBV7-9 and TRBJ2-5, with D possibly TRBD1 on 6 matching bases. This CDR3 contains 14 residues. V was pared by 5 bases and J by 1 base, with 11 bases between. Germline V CDR1 and CDR2: SEHNR, FQNEAQ (reference sequence). CDR3 sequence (DNA): TGTGCCAGCAGCCCTAGGGACATCCAAGAGACCCAGTACTTC. Its protein is CASSPRDIQETQYF.

This chain uses TRBV21-1 with TRBJ1-2; the table's D call, TRBD1, was not checked against the DNA. TRBV21-1 is listed as a pseudogene. The CDR3 spans 17 residues. The CDR3, as DNA: TGTGCCAGCAGCGGGCAGAGGGACAGGGAAAAGGGCTATGGCTACACCTTC. Its protein is CASSGQRDREKGYGYTF.